This entry describes one TCR beta chain. What antigen it recognizes has not been identified. Base qualities are not provided; no much larger clone lies one nucleotide away. Patients with autoimmune disease history or receiving systemic immunosuppression were excluded from the trial. Peripheral blood for TCR sequencing was collected from all dose cohorts at baseline, on cycle 4 day 1, and on cycle 7 day 1. The samples were taken from a phase I, first-in-human, multicenter, open-label dose-escalation trial of ivuxolimab. Adults with locally advanced or metastatic head and neck squamous cell, hepatocellular, melanoma or renal cell carcinoma were enrolled in the trial. Before TCR sequencing, CD4+ and CD8+ T cells were separately sorted from peripheral blood. This entry belongs to a study of OX40 agonist ivuxolimab in advanced cancers. Notes on the research overall: Ivuxolimab was an agonistic, fully human IgG2 monoclonal antibody directed against OX40 (CD134), a costimulatory receptor. Of the roughly 52 dose-escalation patients, hepatocellular carcinoma was present in 19, melanoma in some 15, renal cell carcinoma in 9 and head and neck cancer in 9. Prior anti-PD-1, anti-PD-L1 or anti-CTLA-4 therapy was permitted, and checkpoint inhibitors had been received by more than 35% of dose-escalation patients. In the dose-escalation cohort, 65% to 90% of patients were male, and the mean age was approximately 60 years, with a range of about 23 to 85. The monotherapy dose-escalation portion (N of about 47 patients) of the phase I ivuxolimab trial is reported in the paper. Peripheral TCRbeta sequencing aimed to test whether ivuxolimab altered TCR sequence diversity and caused clonal T-cell expansion. Intravenous ivuxolimab was administered to patients every 2 weeks at six dose levels: 0.01, 0.1, 0.3, 1.5, 3 and 10 mg/kg. Partial responses occurred in three dose-escalation patients, of whom one had hepatocellular carcinoma and two had cutaneous melanoma. Findings and caveats that apply to the study as a whole: Low levels of normalized T-cell clonal expansion were also shown by some nonresponding patients. At doses of 0.1 to 3.0 mg/kg, clonal expansion of both CD4+ and CD8+ T cells in blood was seen between baseline and week 6. Antigen specificity was not determined for the clonally expanded peripheral T cells. After ivuxolimab, more expanded clones were found on average in CD8+ T cells than in CD4+ T cells. In the 0.1-3.0 mg/kg groups, partial responders had among the lowest normalized peripheral clonal expansion, particularly in CD8+ T cells.

There are 17 amino acids in the CDR3, from cysteine to phenylalanine inclusive. This entry keeps only the CDR3 DNA: 51 bases, framed from base 1. V is cut back by 5 bases and J by 6 bases, with 12 bases in the junction unmatched. According to the germline V gene, CDR1 reads SGHTA and CDR2 reads FQGTGA. Genomic DNA was isolated from the sorted cells so that the TCRbeta CDR3 region could be sequenced. The immunoSEQ Assay was used to sequence the TCRbeta CDR3 regions. As stored in TCRdb, this immuneACCESS dataset retains in-frame rearrangements with V and J assigned. A fraction of the clones does not appear; measured against another copy, unresolved V genes explain less than half of the discrepancy, and the remainder lacks a known reason. The sample table holds 70,000 or so clones, of which 65% to 85% were seen once. Clones ranked in the top ten supply around 0.78% of the sample.

This TCR derives from an adult with an advanced solid tumor such as melanoma, head and neck, liver or kidney cancer. Sequences were derived from CD4+ or CD8+ T cells sorted from blood, sampled in a trial of the OX40 agonist ivuxolimab. The chain is encoded by TRBV7-3 joined to TRBJ2-1, and 11 junction bases match TRBD2. The nucleotides are TGTGCCAGCAGCCGAAGACCAACTAGCGGGAGTTTCAATGAGCAGTTCTTC. Its protein is CASSRRPTSGSFNEQFF.